This passage covers 7 T cell receptor beta chains from one sample sequenced in a study of shared clonotypes between healthy human individuals. CD8 cells regarded as naive lacked CD45RO, were positively chosen for CCR7, and omitted terminally differentiated effector memory CD45RA+ cells. Generated by immunoSEQ multiplex PCR, the TCRdb table keeps only in-frame clones and is missing some. The data hold about 2.1 million clones, with around 93% observed a single time. The sample comprised naive CD8+ T cells from PBMCs. All receptors derive from a man aged 18 to 30 in good health. Some clones in this sample may be carry-over from other donors' samples.

The V call is TRBV27, the J call TRBJ2-7; tentative D call: TRBD2 (6 bases). Looked up from germline, CDR1 is MNHEY and CDR2 is SMNVEV (reference sequence). The CDR3 loop spans 14 amino acids. Trimming left V 6 bases short and J 5 bases short, with 17 bases between. This CDR3 is CASRAVRDDHEQYF. CDR3 DNA: TGTGCCAGCAGAGCAGTGCGGGACGACCACGAGCAGTACTTC.

Only one count was recorded for this clone. The CDR3: CASSHGPRGGIDTQYF. The CDR3 nucleotides are TGTGCCAGCAGCCACGGTCCGCGGGGCGGGATAGATACGCAGTATTTT. The chain combines TRBV27 with TRBJ2-3; possible D gene TRBD2, 6 bases. Germline V lookup: CDR1 MNHEY, CDR2 SMNVEV (reference sequence). Trimming stripped 6 bases from V and 5 bases from J, with 21 bases between. The CDR3 loop spans 16 amino acids.

To note about this clone: This CDR3 is also generated by other DNA sequences in the sample. The J gene is TRBJ2-4, the V gene TRBV19; TRBD2 is a possible D gene (5 bases). There are 14 residues in the CDR3. The germline V gene has CDR1 LNHDA and CDR2 SQIVND (reference sequence). The V end lost 6 bases, the J end lost 1 base, and 10 bases lay between the germline ends. CDR3 loop: CASSPSGAKNIQYF. The CDR3 bases are TGTGCCAGTAGCCCGTCGGGGGCCAAAAACATTCAGTACTTC.

The rearrangement joins TRBV5-1 to TRBJ2-1; TRBD2 aligns across 12 bases. The ends lost 3 bases at V and 5 bases at J; junction bases unmatched: 9. The V gene's germline CDR1 is SGHRS and CDR2 YFSETQ. The CDR3 has 17 residues. The CDR3 loop reads CASSSPILAGGNNEQFF. Here the CDR3 DNA reads TGCGCCAGCAGCTCACCCATCCTAGCGGGAGGGAACAATGAGCAGTTCTTC.

V usage is TRBV21-1 and J usage is TRBJ1-3. TRBV21-1 is assigned pseudogene status. The CDR3 length is 16 residues. DNA of the CDR3: TGTGCCAGCAGCAAAGAAGAGGGCCGGGCGGGAAACACCATATATTTT. As protein: CASSKEEGRAGNTIYF.

The chain is built from TRBV5-3 and TRBJ2-7, with TRBD1 matching over 10 bases. TRBV5-3 is noted as an ORF with a role that remains uncertain. Germline trimming cut 4 bases from V and 5 bases from J; bases unmatched to any gene: 9. The CDR3 consists of 15 residues. The CDR3 nucleotides read TGTGCCAGAAGCGTAACCGGGACAGGGGACCACGAGCAGTACTTC. Amino acid sequence: CARSVTGTGDHEQYF.

The chain combines TRBV29-1 with TRBJ2-3; the D call may be TRBD1 or TRBD2 (5 bases each). The V end was cut by 7 bases, the J end by 0 bases, with 11 bases between. This CDR3 is built from 13 residues. The germline V gene has CDR1 SQVTM and CDR2 ANQGSEA. Here the CDR3 reads CSGRGGSTDTQYF. CDR3 in DNA: TGCAGCGGACGGGGCGGTAGCACAGATACGCAGTATTTT.